The rows below give T cell receptor beta chains drawn from one sample of a study of identical twins. TCRdb redid the calling of the 5' RACE reads with MiXCR, one entry per CDR3 protein. The data contain about 700,000 distinct CDR3 sequences, roughly 6.2% of them seen just once; the ten biggest clones take up 1.5% to 2%. Sequenced material: naive T cells sorted from blood. These receptors all come from a man aged 18-30 years in good health. The CDR3 runs from the conserved cysteine through the conserved F or W. Each record gives: clone size, J gene, D gene, V gene, CDR3 DNA, CDR3 protein. The D gene is left open where the match is weak. Clone size, where shown, is once, few, many, or a class for clones that have expanded.

>many|TRBJ2-5|NA|TRBV4-3
TGCGCCAGCAGCCAAGAGTTTCGGGAGACCCAGTACTTC
CASSQEFRETQYF
>many|TRBJ1-5|TRBD1|TRBV15
TGTGCCACTAAGGGGGACAGGGGGAATCAGCCCCAGCATTTT
CATKGDRGNQPQHF
>many|TRBJ2-5|NA|TRBV27
TGTGCCAGCAGTTTTGGGCCAGGGAGGGAGACCCAGTACTTC
CASSFGPGRETQYF
>NA|TRBJ1-1|NA|TRBV7-9
TGTGCCAGCAGCTTCAACAGGGAACAGAACACTGAAGCTTTCTTT
CASSFNREQNTEAFF
>many|TRBJ2-1|NA|TRBV12-3/TRBV12-4
TGTGCCAGCAGTTCACCGGGGGCGGCCCCCTACAATGAGCAGTTCTTC
CASSSPGAAPYNEQFF
>NA|TRBJ2-5|NA|TRBV5-1
TGCGCCAGCAGCTTGGTGTCCGGGACTTATCAAGAGACCCAGTACTTC
CASSLVSGTYQETQYF
>few|TRBJ2-4|NA|TRBV7-6
TGTGCCAGCAGCCCATATAGGACCGGGACATCCGTAGCCAAAAACATTCAGTACTTC
CASSPYRTGTSVAKNIQYF
>NA|TRBJ2-7|TRBD1|TRBV7-2
TGTGCCAGCAGCTTAGAACAGGGGTTAACCTACGAGCAGTACTTC
CASSLEQGLTYEQYF
>few|TRBJ2-1|NA|TRBV7-6
TGTGCCAGCGGGGAAGGGGGTAATGAGCAGTTCTTC
CASGEGGNEQFF
>few|TRBJ2-1|TRBD2|TRBV5-6
TGTGCCAGCAGCCAAACTAGCGGGCGCTGGGAGCAGTTCTTC
CASSQTSGRWEQFF
>many|TRBJ2-2|TRBD2|TRBV20-1
TGCAGTGCTAGAGGGATGGAGGGAGGGACCGGGGAGCTGTTTTTT
CSARGMEGGTGELFF
>many|TRBJ2-1|NA|TRBV5-1
TGCGCCAGCAGCCCACAGGGGGGGACTGGCCAGTCTAATGAGCAGTTCTTC
CASSPQGGTGQSNEQFF
>many|TRBJ2-3|NA|TRBV27
TGTGCCAGCAGTCCATCACTAGGAACAGATACGCAGTATTTT
CASSPSLGTDTQYF
>many|TRBJ2-1|TRBD1|TRBV7-6
TGTGCCAGCAGCCCCGGACAGGGGGCAGGCGATGAGCAGTTCTTC
CASSPGQGAGDEQFF
>many|TRBJ1-1|NA|TRBV29-1
TGCAGCGTTGTGAGTCACACTGAAGCTTTCTTT
CSVVSHTEAFF
>NA|TRBJ2-3|NA|TRBV4-2
TGTGCCAGCAGCCAAGGGCACGCTCTCTCTGATACGCAGTATTTT
CASSQGHALSDTQYF
>NA|TRBJ2-6|NA|TRBV12-3/TRBV12-4
TGTGCCAGCACTCTGCGTGGCTCTGGGGCCAACGTCCTGACTTTC
CASTLRGSGANVLTF
>NA|TRBJ2-5|TRBD1|TRBV6-2/TRBV6-3
TGTGCCAGCAGTGGAGGGACGGGACAGGAAAACTTC
CASSGGTGQENF
>NA|TRBJ1-6|NA|TRBV6-1
TGTGCCAGCAGGAACACAGGGAAGGCACCCCTCCACTTT
CASRNTGKAPLHF
>NA|TRBJ1-2|NA|TRBV13
TGTGCCAGCCGAAGGCCACAAGAATCGTATGGCTACACCTTC
CASRRPQESYGYTF
>many|TRBJ2-7|NA|TRBV9
TGTGCCAGCAGCGTAGGAAGCAATACCTACGAGCAGTACTTC
CASSVGSNTYEQYF
>many|TRBJ1-1|NA|TRBV14
TGTGCCAGCAGCCCAAAGATGAACACTGAAGCTTTCTTT
CASSPKMNTEAFF
>few|TRBJ2-1|NA|TRBV7-2
TGTGCCAGCAGCTTTGGACCGTTTGCCTACAATGAGCAGTTCTTC
CASSFGPFAYNEQFF
>many|TRBJ2-2|NA|TRBV20-1
TGCAGTGCTACCCGGGACTCCCTGGGCACCGGGGAGCTGTTTTTT
CSATRDSLGTGELFF
>many|TRBJ2-3|TRBD2|TRBV20-1
TGCAGTGCTACTGGGGGACTAGCGGGAGCAGATACGCAGTATTTT
CSATGGLAGADTQYF
>NA|TRBJ2-1|TRBD2|TRBV27
TGTGCCAGCAGCTCTAGCGGGAGGACCTACCTTGGCAATGAGCAGTTCTTC
CASSSSGRTYLGNEQFF